The 15 T cell receptor beta chains below come from one sample, sequenced in a study of cytotoxic CD8 clonotypes in ibrutinib-treated CLL. The protocol was immunoSEQ multiplex PCR, while the TCRdb copy is restricted to in-frame clones and leaves out a portion. The profile shows roughly 300,000 clones, roughly three quarters of them singletons. This sample comprised PBMCs, obtained at disease progression, from a patient treated with ibrutinib. The source of these receptors is a human donor with chronic lymphocytic leukemia.

The V and J genes are TRBV7-2 and TRBJ2-3; a weak D match, TRBD1 (5 bases). V was trimmed by 3 bases and J by 4 bases, leaving 11 bases between them. Germline V CDR1 and CDR2: SGHTA, FQGNSA. The CDR3 has 14 residues. The CDR3 nucleotides are TGTGCCAGCAGCTTGTCAGGGTTCGCAGATACGCAGTATTTT. The encoded protein is CASSLSGFADTQYF.

The gene calls are TRBV19 and TRBJ1-5; D is uncertain. Germline V gene sequence: CDR1 LNHDA, CDR2 SQIVND (reference sequence). V gave up 7 bases and J gave up 2 bases, with 15 bases separating them. The CDR3 totals 15 residues. Written as DNA, the CDR3 is TGTGCCAGTATCCTCCTCCATGGGGGCAATCAGCCCCAGCATTTT. As protein: CASILLHGGNQPQHF.

The chain has TRBV6-5 and TRBJ1-2; D not resolved. V was cut by 6 bases and J by 5 bases, with 16 bases left in between. From germline, CDR1 is MNHEY and CDR2 SVGAGI. CDR3 length: 14 amino acids. CDR3 in DNA: TGTGCCAGCAGCCCAGGCATCCTCGGGTATGGCTACACCTTC. It encodes CASSPGILGYGYTF.

This clone occurred once. This sequence joins TRBV4-2 and TRBJ2-7, with 10 bases matching TRBD2. Looked up from germline, CDR1 is LGHNA and CDR2 is YNFKEQ. This CDR3 comprises 17 residues. V gave up 1 base and J gave up 1 base; unmatched junction bases: 7. CDR3 DNA sequence: TGTGCCAGCAGCCAAGCAGCACTGGGACTAGCGTCCTACGAGCAGTACTTC. Translation gives CASSQAALGLASYEQYF.

The chain is built from TRBV15 and TRBJ2-5; maybe TRBD1 (6 bases). The CDR3 loop spans 14 amino acids. V was clipped by 5 bases and J by 5 bases, with 15 bases between them. The V gene's germline CDR1 is LNHNV and CDR2 YYDKDF (reference sequence). The CDR3 nucleotides are TGTGCCACCAGCCCATGGACAGCCGGGGAGACCCAGTACTTC. Protein product: CATSPWTAGETQYF.

This chain joins TRBV9 and TRBJ2-4, with 7 bases lining up with TRBD2. The CDR3 totals 15 residues. The germline CDR1 and CDR2 sequences are SGDLS and YYNGEE. Trimming cost V 2 bases and J 3 bases; bases outside gene matches: 5. CDR3 in amino acids: CASSVGRGDKNIQYF. The CDR3 DNA reads TGTGCCAGCAGCGTTGGACGGGGGGACAAAAACATTCAGTACTTC. Together with reference TRBV9 and TRBJ2-4, the CDR3 gives the full variable domain: DSGVTQTPKHLITATGQRVTLRCSPRSGDLSVYWYQQSLDQGLQFLIQYYNGEERAKGNILERFSAQQFPDLHSELNLSSLELGDSALYFCASSVGRGDKNIQYFGAGTRLSVL.

This chain joins TRBV14 and TRBJ1-2; the D gene is possibly TRBD1 (5 bases). Trimming pared 2 bases from V and 0 bases from J, leaving 10 bases between. This CDR3 has 15 residues. Germline-derived CDR1 and CDR2 are SGHDN and FVKESK. Written as DNA, the CDR3 is TGTGCCAGCAGCCAAAGTGGGACCTCTAACTATGGCTACACCTTC. It specifies CASSQSGTSNYGYTF.

The chain carries TRBV27 and TRBJ2-3, with 11 nucleotides matching TRBD2. The ends lost 7 bases at V and 7 bases at J; junction bases unmatched: 10. The CDR3 loop spans 15 amino acids. CDR1 is MNHEY, CDR2 SMNVEV, per germline (reference sequence). The CDR3 loop is CASNRLAGPQYTQYF. Written as DNA, the CDR3 is TGTGCCAGCAACAGACTAGCGGGGCCCCAATATACGCAGTATTTT.

The chain recombines TRBV5-1 with TRBJ2-1; 10 nucleotides match TRBD2. Germline CDR1 SGHRS, CDR2 YFSETQ. The CDR3 contains 13 residues. Trimming cost V 4 bases and J 11 bases; bases outside gene matches: 6. As DNA, the CDR3 is TGCGCCAGCAGCCTAGCGGGGGACGGACAGCAGTTCTTC. Amino acid sequence: CASSLAGDGQQFF.

CDR3 nucleotides: TGTGCCAGCAGCTTGGGGGGCCCGGCTCGGGAGCAGTACTTC. It yields the protein CASSLGGPAREQYF. The chain carries TRBV5-4 and TRBJ2-7, with D perhaps TRBD1 (5 bases). V lost 0 bases and J lost 7, with 14 bases in between. This CDR3 has 14 amino acids. The germline gives CDR1 SGHNT, CDR2 YYREEE (reference sequence).

This rearrangement joins TRBV11-2 to TRBJ2-1; 7 bases fit TRBD1. V shed 6 bases and J 4 bases; nucleotides not matched to a gene: 9. Germline CDR1 and CDR2: SGHAT and FQNNGV. The CDR3 covers 15 residues. CDR3 coding DNA: TGTGCCAGCAGTACGCTCGGGACAGCTTACAATGAGCAGTTCTTC. Amino acids: CASSTLGTAYNEQFF. The full variable domain, completed using reference TRBV11-2 and TRBJ2-1, is EAGVAQSPRYKIIEKRQSVAFWCNPISGHATLYWYQQILGQGPKLLIQFQNNGVVDDSQLPKDRFSAERLKGVDSTLKIQPAKLEDSAVYLCASSTLGTAYNEQFFGPGTRLTVL.

J is TRBJ2-7 and V is TRBV7-2; 7 bases are a match to TRBD1. The V gene end was trimmed by 5 bases and the J gene end by 4 bases; junction bases not matched to a gene: 14. Looked up from germline, CDR1 is SGHTA and CDR2 is FQGNSA. The CDR3 loop spans 16 amino acids. The DNA of the CDR3 is TGTGCCAGCAGCCGTAATCGGGACAGTCTTTTTTACGAGCAGTACTTC. Protein: CASSRNRDSLFYEQYF.

CDR3: CASRLDGGAGVRYEQYF. In nucleotides, the CDR3 is TGTGCCAGCAGACTAGATGGCGGGGCGGGAGTGAGGTACGAGCAGTACTTC. The rearrangement joins TRBV11-2 to TRBJ2-7, with 7 bases matching TRBD2. This CDR3 comprises 17 residues. V was clipped by 6 bases and J by 4 bases; unmatched bases: 18. Germline V gene data show CDR1 as SGHAT and CDR2 as FQNNGV.

This chain joins TRBV7-7 and TRBJ2-1, with 10 positions matching TRBD2. The J segment lost 8 bases and the V segment lost 4 bases, leaving 8 bases of the junction unmatched. This CDR3 contains 15 residues. The germline V gene has CDR1 SSHAT and CDR2 FNYEAQ (reference sequence). This CDR3 is CASSYNLAGVHEQFF. The CDR3 coding sequence is TGTGCCAGCAGCTACAACCTAGCGGGAGTTCATGAGCAGTTCTTC.

A few counts support this clone. This chain joins TRBV2 and TRBJ2-1; 8 bases line up with TRBD1. CDR1 SNHLY and CDR2 FYNNEI come from the germline V gene. The CDR3 totals 14 residues. With 5 bases clipped from V and 9 bases from J, the junction kept 9 bases outside the gene matches. The CDR3 region is CASSPRTGTGEQFF. As DNA, the CDR3 is TGTGCCAGCAGTCCCCGGACAGGGACTGGTGAGCAGTTCTTC.